The 5 T cell receptor beta chains below all came from one sample that was sequenced in a study of regulatory T cells in long-lasting Graves disease. Construction of the TCR beta libraries employed iRepertoire HTBI primers in conjunction with Arm-PCR of CDR3 regions. TCRdb redid the calling of the multiplex PCR reads with MiXCR, one entry per CDR3 protein. The data show around 250,000 distinct CDR3 sequences, with around a sixth seen just once and 14% held by the top ten. Time point reported: newly diagnosed GD, antithyroid drugs for less than 3 months. RNA extracted from PBMCs served as the sequencing template. This sample also appeared in a second study, on T cells in Graves' hyperthyroidism and ophthalmopathy.

Sequences were derived from peripheral blood mononuclear cells (PBMCs), sampled at new diagnosis, from a patient treated with antithyroid drugs. These receptor sequences come from a woman in her 30s with Graves disease.

This clonotype has ten or more counts. The chain carries TRBV7-2 and TRBJ2-5; 11 nucleotides align to TRBD2. CDR1 and CDR2 (germline): SGHTA, FQGNSA. J lost 2 bases, V lost 1 base, and 3 bases had no gene match. The CDR3 extends over 16 amino acids. CDR3 DNA: TGTGCCAGCAGCTTAGGGGCTAGCGGGGGGCAAGAGACCCAGTACTTC. Protein sequence: CASSLGASGGQETQYF.

This clonotype was found many times. The V and J genes are TRBV19 and TRBJ1-6; D is unclear. The CDR3 is 14 residues long. Deletions cut 3 bases from V and 6 bases from J, with 9 bases between. Germline CDR1 reads LNHDA; CDR2 reads SQIVND (reference sequence). CDR3 residues: CASSIETFNSPLHF. CDR3 DNA: TGTGCCAGTAGTATCGAGACTTTTAATTCACCCCTCCACTTT.

This clonotype was picked up many times. The chain employs TRBV6-4 and TRBJ1-1; D is undetermined. Germline values: CDR1 MRHNA, CDR2 SNTAGT. CDR3 length: 14 amino acids. The V end lost 9 bases, the J end lost 0 bases, and 14 bases lay between the germline ends. Here the CDR3 reads CASKPDYMNTEAFF. The DNA of the CDR3 is TGTGCCAGTAAACCTGACTACATGAACACTGAAGCTTTCTTT.

The rearrangement joins TRBV11-2 to TRBJ2-7, with TRBD2 as a possible D gene (5 bases). V lost 5 bases and J 3 bases, leaving 14 bases between the germline ends. This CDR3 region has 14 residues. Germline V gives CDR1 SGHAT, CDR2 FQNNGV. This CDR3 reads CASSSSGVIYEQYF. In DNA, the CDR3 is TGTGCCAGCAGCAGTTCCGGGGTGATCTACGAGCAGTACTTC. The entire variable domain, with the rest obtained from reference TRBV11-2 and TRBJ2-7, is as follows: EAGVAQSPRYKIIEKRQSVAFWCNPISGHATLYWYQQILGQGPKLLIQFQNNGVVDDSQLPKDRFSAERLKGVDSTLKIQPAKLEDSAVYLCASSSSGVIYEQYFGPGTRLTVT.

This clonotype was observed a handful of times. V usage is TRBV6-1 and J usage is TRBJ2-5, with no clear D. The CDR3 runs 13 residues. CDR1 is MNHNS, CDR2 SASEGT, per germline. The V end lost 1 base, the J end lost 5 bases, and 8 bases lay between the germline ends. Written as DNA, the CDR3 is TGTGCCAGCAGTGAAGAACGGTTGGAGACCCAGTACTTC. As protein: CASSEERLETQYF.